One TCR beta chain is described in this entry. This sample was included in a study of T cell responses to AZD1222 COVID-19 vaccine. Here immunoSEQ multiplex PCR was the method, and the copy in TCRdb shows in-frame clones only, minus some. The repertoire holds 150,000 to 200,000 clones, around nine tenths seen once, with 11% in the top ten. Germline CDR1 is ENHRY and CDR2 is SYGVKD. V was clipped by 0 bases and J by 6 bases, with 14 bases between them. The CDR3 is made up of 15 amino acids. The input for sequencing was peripheral blood, taken 28 days after the second AZD1222 dose. The TCR comes from an adult who received the AZD1222 COVID-19 vaccine. This rearrangement joins TRBV10-3 to TRBJ1-1; possible D gene TRBD1, 5 bases. For the CDR3, the DNA is TGTGCCATCAGTGAGTCGAAAACGCAGGGCGCTGAAGCTTTCTTT. Amino acid sequence: CAISESKTQGAEAFF.